This T cell receptor beta chain was recorded in a study of siplizumab effects on memory and regulatory T cells. Study results and limitations: Among alloreactive clones, only a minor fraction mapped to unstimulated subsets. Siplizumab significantly lowered the alloreactive sequences that could be traced to unstimulated CD4+ memory cells. The average Treg-derived proportion among mappable alloreactive CD4+ clones was 65% to 80% with siplizumab versus about 27% in controls.

As concerns this clone: Its antigen is not known.

This table comes from immunoSEQ multiplex PCR, and its TCRdb copy is limited to in-frame clones, with some not included. Of some 97,000 clones detected, about nine tenths appear once; the ten largest clones hold roughly 0.16%. Germline values: CDR1 SEHNR, CDR2 FQNEAQ (reference sequence). Trimming took 5 bases from V and 5 from J; bases not matched to a gene: 8. This CDR3 has 14 residues. The sample consisted of CD4+ T cells sorted from blood. The rearrangement uses TRBV7-9 and TRBJ2-5; 7 nucleotides align to TRBD1. The TCR was taken from a human donor in good health. The CDR3 spells CASSDRGGAETQYF. The CDR3 nucleotides read TGTGCCAGCAGCGATAGAGGGGGCGCGGAGACCCAGTACTTC.